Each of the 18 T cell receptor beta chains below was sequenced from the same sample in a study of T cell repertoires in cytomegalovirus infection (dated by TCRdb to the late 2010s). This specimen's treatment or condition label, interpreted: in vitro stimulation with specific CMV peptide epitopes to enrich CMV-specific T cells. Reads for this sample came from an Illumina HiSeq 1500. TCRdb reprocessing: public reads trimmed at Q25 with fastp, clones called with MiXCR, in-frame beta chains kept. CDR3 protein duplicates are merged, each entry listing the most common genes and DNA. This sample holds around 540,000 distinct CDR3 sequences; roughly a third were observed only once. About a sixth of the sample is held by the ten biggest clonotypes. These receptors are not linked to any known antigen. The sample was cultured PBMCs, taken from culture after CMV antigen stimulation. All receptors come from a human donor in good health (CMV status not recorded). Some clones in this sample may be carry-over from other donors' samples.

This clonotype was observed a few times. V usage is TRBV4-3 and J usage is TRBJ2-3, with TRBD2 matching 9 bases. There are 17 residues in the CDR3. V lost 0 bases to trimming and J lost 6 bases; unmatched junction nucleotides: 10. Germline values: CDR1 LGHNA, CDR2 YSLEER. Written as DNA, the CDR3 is TGCGCCAGCAGCCAAGATCGTCGGCTAGCGGGAAGGGATACGCAGTATTTT. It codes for CASSQDRRLAGRDTQYF.

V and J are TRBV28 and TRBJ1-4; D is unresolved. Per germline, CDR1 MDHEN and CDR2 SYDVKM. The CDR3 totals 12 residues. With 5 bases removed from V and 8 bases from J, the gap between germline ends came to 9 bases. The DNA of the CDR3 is TGTGCCAGCAGTAACCCTCAGGAAAAACTGTTTTTT. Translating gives CASSNPQEKLFF.

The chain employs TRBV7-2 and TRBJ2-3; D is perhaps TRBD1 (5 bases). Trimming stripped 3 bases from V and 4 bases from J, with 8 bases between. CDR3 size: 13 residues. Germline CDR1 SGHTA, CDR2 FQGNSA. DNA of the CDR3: TGTGCCAGCAGCTTTAGACAGTCAGATACGCAGTATTTT. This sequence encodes CASSFRQSDTQYF.

The CDR3 region has the DNA TGTGCCAGCGGTCTCAGGGCCTATCAGCCCCAGCATTTT. As protein: CASGLRAYQPQHF. This sequence joins TRBV28 and TRBJ1-5, with a possible D match to TRBD1 (5 bases). This CDR3 region has 13 residues. CDR1 MDHEN and CDR2 SYDVKM come from the germline V gene. With 8 bases removed from V and 5 bases from J, the gap between germline ends came to 13 bases. Filled out from reference TRBV28 and TRBJ1-5, the complete variable domain reads DVKVTQSSRYLVKRTGEKVFLECVQDMDHENMFWYRQDPGLGLRLIYFSYDVKMKEKGDIPEGYSVSREKKERFSLILESASTNQTSMYLCASGLRAYQPQHFGDGTRLSIL.

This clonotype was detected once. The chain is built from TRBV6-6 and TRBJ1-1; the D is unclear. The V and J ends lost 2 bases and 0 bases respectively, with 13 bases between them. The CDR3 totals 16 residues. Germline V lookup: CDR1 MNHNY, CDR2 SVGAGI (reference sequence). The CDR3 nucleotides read TGTGCCAGCAGTTACGGTGGCAGCGTAATGAACACTGAAGCTTTCTTT. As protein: CASSYGGSVMNTEAFF.

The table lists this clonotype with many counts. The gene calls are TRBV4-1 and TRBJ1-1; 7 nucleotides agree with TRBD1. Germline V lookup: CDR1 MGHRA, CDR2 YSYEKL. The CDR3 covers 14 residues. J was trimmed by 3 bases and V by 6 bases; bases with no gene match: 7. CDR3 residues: CASRLQGMDTEAFF. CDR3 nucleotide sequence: TGCGCCAGCAGACTACAGGGGATGGACACTGAAGCTTTCTTT.

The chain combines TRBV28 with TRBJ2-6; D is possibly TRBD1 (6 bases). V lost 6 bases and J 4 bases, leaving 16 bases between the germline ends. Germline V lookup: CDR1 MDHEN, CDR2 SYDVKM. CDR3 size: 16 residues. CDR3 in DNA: TGTGCCAGCAGCGCACCCAGGGGAAGCGGGGCCAACGTCCTGACTTTC. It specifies CASSAPRGSGANVLTF.

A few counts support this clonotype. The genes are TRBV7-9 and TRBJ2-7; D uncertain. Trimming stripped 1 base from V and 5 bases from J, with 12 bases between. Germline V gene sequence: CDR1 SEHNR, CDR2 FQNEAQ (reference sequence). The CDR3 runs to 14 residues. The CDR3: CASSLDSASHEQYF. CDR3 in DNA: TGTGCCAGCAGCTTAGACAGCGCGTCCCACGAGCAGTACTTC.

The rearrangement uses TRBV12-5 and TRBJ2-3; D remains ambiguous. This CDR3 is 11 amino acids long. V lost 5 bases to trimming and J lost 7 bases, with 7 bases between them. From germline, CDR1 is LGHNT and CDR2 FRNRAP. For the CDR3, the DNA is TGTGCTAGTGGTCGAGATTATACGCAGTATTTT. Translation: CASGRDYTQYF.

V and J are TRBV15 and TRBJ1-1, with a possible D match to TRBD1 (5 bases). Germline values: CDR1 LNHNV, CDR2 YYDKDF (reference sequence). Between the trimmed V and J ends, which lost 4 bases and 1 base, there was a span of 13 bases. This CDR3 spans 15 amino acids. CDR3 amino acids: CATSKTAVPNTEAFF. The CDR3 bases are TGTGCCACCAGCAAGACAGCAGTCCCGAACACTGAAGCTTTCTTT.

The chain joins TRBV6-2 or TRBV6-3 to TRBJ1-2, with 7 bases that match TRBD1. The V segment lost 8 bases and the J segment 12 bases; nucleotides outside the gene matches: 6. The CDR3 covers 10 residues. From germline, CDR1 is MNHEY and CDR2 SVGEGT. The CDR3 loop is CASGSTGNTF. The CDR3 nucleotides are TGTGCCAGCGGATCGACAGGGAACACCTTC.

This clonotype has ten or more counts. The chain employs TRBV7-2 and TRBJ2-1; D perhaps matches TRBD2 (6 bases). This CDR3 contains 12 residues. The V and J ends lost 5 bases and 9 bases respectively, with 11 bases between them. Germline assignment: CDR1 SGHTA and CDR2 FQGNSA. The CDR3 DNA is TGTGCCAGCAGCGTAGACGGGGGTGAGCAGTTCTTC. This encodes CASSVDGGEQFF.

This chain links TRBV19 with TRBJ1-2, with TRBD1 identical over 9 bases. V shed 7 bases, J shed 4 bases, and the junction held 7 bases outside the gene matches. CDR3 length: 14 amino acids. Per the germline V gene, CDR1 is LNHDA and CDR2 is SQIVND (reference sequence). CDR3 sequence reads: CASIPGQGFYGYTF. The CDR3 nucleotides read TGTGCCAGTATCCCGGGACAGGGTTTCTATGGCTACACCTTC.

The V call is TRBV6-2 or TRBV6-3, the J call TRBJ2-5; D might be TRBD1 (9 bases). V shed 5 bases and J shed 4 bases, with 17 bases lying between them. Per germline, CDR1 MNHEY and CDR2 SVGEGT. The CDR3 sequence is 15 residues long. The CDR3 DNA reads TGTGCCAGCAGTCGCGGGGGGACAGGGCTAGAGACCCAGTACTTC. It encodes CASSRGGTGLETQYF.

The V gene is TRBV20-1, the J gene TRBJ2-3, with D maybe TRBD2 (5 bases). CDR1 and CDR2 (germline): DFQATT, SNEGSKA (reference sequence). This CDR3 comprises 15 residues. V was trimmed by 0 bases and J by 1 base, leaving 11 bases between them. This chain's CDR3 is CSARDSRAGTDTQYF. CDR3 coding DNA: TGCAGTGCTAGAGATTCGCGGGCCGGCACAGATACGCAGTATTTT.

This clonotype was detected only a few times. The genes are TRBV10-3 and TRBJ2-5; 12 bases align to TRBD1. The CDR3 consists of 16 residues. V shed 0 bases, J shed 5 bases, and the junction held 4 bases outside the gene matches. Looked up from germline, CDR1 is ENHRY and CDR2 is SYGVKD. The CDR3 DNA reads TGTGCCATCAGTGAGTCCGGGACAGGGGGCTTTGAGACCCAGTACTTC. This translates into CAISESGTGGFETQYF.

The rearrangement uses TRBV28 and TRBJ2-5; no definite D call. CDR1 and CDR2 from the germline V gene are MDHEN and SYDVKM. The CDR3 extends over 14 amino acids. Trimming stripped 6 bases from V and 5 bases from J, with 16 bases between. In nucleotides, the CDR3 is TGTGCCAGCAGCTCTAGGACGGTCGGGGAGACCCAGTACTTC. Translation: CASSSRTVGETQYF.

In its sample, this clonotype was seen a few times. CDR3 sequence reads: CASSPLGMSEAFF. The DNA for the CDR3 is TGCGCCAGCAGCCCCTTGGGTATGTCTGAAGCTTTCTTT. J is TRBJ1-1 and V is TRBV5-1; D not certain. The CDR3 sequence is 13 residues long. Trimming stripped 4 bases from V and 6 bases from J, with 13 bases between. Germline CDR1 reads SGHRS; CDR2 reads YFSETQ.